Listed here are 25 T cell receptor beta chains from one sample, sequenced in a study of blood T cell repertoires in COVID-19. The repertoire was sequenced with immunoSEQ multiplex PCR; TCRdb's copy has only in-frame clones and lacks some. The repertoire has approximately 400,000 clones, about four fifths of them found once; the top ten carry more than 1%. Material for sequencing was peripheral blood. The origin of the receptors is a human donor with acute or convalescent COVID-19. The donor label of this sample is uncertain.

The chain's CDR3 is CASSLQGNPDTQYF. Written as DNA, the CDR3 is TGTGCCAGCAGTTTACAGGGAAATCCAGATACGCAGTATTTT. The genes are TRBV6-5 and TRBJ2-3; maybe TRBD1 (6 bases). The CDR3 is made up of 14 amino acids. Deletions cut 4 bases from V and 4 bases from J, with 12 bases between. The germline CDR1 and CDR2 sequences are MNHEY and SVGAGI.

V usage is TRBV11-2 and J usage is TRBJ1-3; TRBD1 aligns across 9 bases. V shed 5 bases, J shed 3 bases, and the junction held 8 bases outside the gene matches. The CDR3 covers 16 residues. Germline values: CDR1 SGHAT, CDR2 FQNNGV. CDR3 in DNA: TGTGCCAGCAGCGGACCCGGGACAGGGTTTGGAAACACCATATATTTT. Its protein product is CASSGPGTGFGNTIYF.

The rearrangement links TRBV6-1 to TRBJ2-1; 7 positions agree with TRBD1. Looked up from germline, CDR1 is MNHNS and CDR2 is SASEGT. CDR3 length equals 14 residues. The trim removed 3 bases at V and 5 bases at J, leaving 4 bases unmatched. CDR3 coding DNA: TGTGCCAGCAGTGACCGGGACAGTAACAATGAGCAGTTCTTC. It is translated as CASSDRDSNNEQFF.

The chain has TRBV15 and TRBJ2-5; tentatively, D is TRBD2 (5 bases). Trimming removed 0 bases at V and 5 bases at J, with 22 bases between. The germline V gene encodes CDR1 LNHNV and CDR2 YYDKDF (reference sequence). The CDR3 has 18 amino acids. This chain's CDR3 is CATSRDPGRTGRRETQYF. CDR3 in DNA: TGTGCCACCAGCAGAGATCCCGGGCGGACTGGACGAAGGGAGACCCAGTACTTC.

The V gene is TRBV19, the J gene TRBJ1-4, with D possibly being TRBD1 (5 bases). Trimming pared 7 bases from V and 3 bases from J, leaving 12 bases between. This CDR3 has 14 residues. Germline CDR1 and CDR2: LNHDA and SQIVND (reference sequence). The CDR3 loop reads CASNRGKANEKLFF. DNA of the CDR3: TGTGCCAGTAACCGGGGGAAGGCTAATGAAAAACTGTTTTTT.

The chain employs TRBV14 and TRBJ2-1, with D tentatively TRBD1 (6 bases). Trimming left V 2 bases short and J 9 bases short, with 14 bases between. Germline CDR1 SGHDN, CDR2 FVKESK. The CDR3 contains 14 residues. As DNA, the CDR3 is TGTGCCAGCAGCCAACGAATACAGGGAAGTGAGCAGTTCTTC. This codes for CASSQRIQGSEQFF.

Turning to this clone: Different DNA sequences within this sample yield the same CDR3. The J gene is TRBJ1-6, the V gene TRBV27, with D perhaps matching TRBD1 (5 bases). The CDR3 extends over 15 amino acids. V gave up 2 bases and J gave up 7 bases, with 12 bases separating them. Germline assignment: CDR1 MNHEY and CDR2 SMNVEV (reference sequence). CDR3 sequence: CASSLRAGMNSPLHF. The CDR3 DNA reads as TGTGCCAGCAGTTTAAGGGCAGGGATGAATTCACCCCTCCACTTT.

The gene calls are TRBV4-1 and TRBJ2-7, with D hard to call. The V gene's germline CDR1 is MGHRA and CDR2 YSYEKL. V dropped 1 base and J dropped 6 bases, with 16 bases sitting between them. There are 15 residues in the CDR3. The CDR3 region is CASSQALGLQSEQYF. CDR3 coding DNA: TGCGCCAGCAGCCAAGCACTGGGCCTTCAATCCGAGCAGTACTTC.

This clone is a singleton in its sample. This sequence joins TRBV11-1 and TRBJ2-3; 11 nucleotides align to TRBD2. Germline CDR1 is SGHAT and CDR2 is FQDESV (reference sequence). J gave up 4 bases and V 10 bases, and 10 bases lay outside the gene matches. The CDR3 extends over 15 amino acids. CDR3 in amino acids: CATGSLGLAADTQYF. The CDR3 bases are TGTGCCACCGGTTCGCTGGGACTAGCGGCAGATACGCAGTATTTT.

The V and J genes are TRBV6-1 and TRBJ1-1; D call uncertain. This CDR3 is 13 amino acids long. V dropped 3 bases and J dropped 3 bases, with 8 bases sitting between them. Germline V lookup: CDR1 MNHNS, CDR2 SASEGT. CDR3 residues: CASSEEVDTEAFF. DNA for the CDR3: TGTGCCAGCAGTGAGGAGGTGGACACTGAAGCTTTCTTT.

CDR3 sequence: CASMGQGTETQYF. As DNA, the CDR3 is TGCGCCAGCATGGGACAGGGGACGGAGACCCAGTACTTC. V is TRBV5-1 and J is TRBJ2-5; TRBD1 matches at 10 bases. CDR3 length: 13 amino acids. V shed 6 bases and J 5 bases; nucleotides not matched to a gene: 4. Germline loops: CDR1 SGHRS, CDR2 YFSETQ.

The rearrangement joins TRBV15 to TRBJ2-2; D is uncertain. Germline loops: CDR1 LNHNV, CDR2 YYDKDF (reference sequence). This CDR3 spans 14 amino acids. Trimming pared 1 base from V and 6 bases from J, leaving 9 bases between. CDR3 region: CATSRVSVPGELFF. For the CDR3, the DNA is TGTGCCACCAGCAGAGTAAGCGTGCCCGGGGAGCTGTTTTTT.

V usage is TRBV7-6 and J usage is TRBJ1-2; D possibly corresponds to TRBD1 (6 bases). The V end lost 5 bases, the J end lost 5 bases, and 18 bases lay between the germline ends. Germline-derived CDR1 and CDR2 are SGHVS and FNYEAQ. The CDR3 spans 15 residues. The CDR3 sequence: CASSPRGGAGYGYTF. The CDR3 nucleotides read TGTGCCAGCAGCCCCCGGGGGGGGGCCGGGTATGGCTACACCTTC.

V is TRBV7-6 and J is TRBJ2-6, with TRBD2 identical over 7 bases. This CDR3 has 18 residues. Germline V gene lookup returns CDR1 SGHVS and CDR2 FNYEAQ. V dropped 5 bases and J dropped 2; count of bases not matched to a gene: 12. CDR3 DNA sequence: TGTGCCAGCAGCCGTGGGCGGGGACTACTCCCTGGGGCCAACGTCCTGACTTTC. Its translation: CASSRGRGLLPGANVLTF. The full variable domain, its missing parts supplied by reference TRBV7-6 and TRBJ2-6, is GAGVSQSPRYKVTKRGQDVALRCDPISGHVSLYWYRQALGQGPEFLTYFNYEAQQDKSGLPNDRFSAERPEGSISTLTIQRTEQRDSAMYRCASSRGRGLLPGANVLTFGAGSRLTVL.

V gene TRBV15 combines with J gene TRBJ2-7; D possibly corresponds to TRBD2 (6 bases). CDR1 is LNHNV and CDR2 is YYDKDF in the germline V gene (reference sequence). V gave up 1 base and J gave up 2 bases, with 21 bases separating them. The CDR3 sequence is 18 residues long. The CDR3 coding sequence is TGTGCCACCAGCAGAGTCCCCGGGACTTCCGAAAACCCCTACGAGCAGTACTTC. Amino acid sequence: CATSRVPGTSENPYEQYF.

The J gene is TRBJ2-7, the V gene TRBV28; 9 positions match TRBD1. Germline V gives CDR1 MDHEN, CDR2 SYDVKM. After removal of 2 bases from V and 8 bases from J, the junction contained 7 bases not matched to a gene. This CDR3 has 14 residues. The DNA for the CDR3 is TGTGCCAGCAGTTTAGCCGGGACAGGGAAGAAGCAGTACTTC. Encoded protein: CASSLAGTGKKQYF.

The CDR3 protein is CASRRDGVEGQFF. In DNA, the CDR3 is TGTGCCAGCAGGCGAGACGGAGTCGAGGGGCAGTTCTTC. The J gene is TRBJ2-1, the V gene TRBV2; D may be TRBD2 (5 bases). The CDR3 extends over 13 amino acids. Trimming shortened V by 6 bases and J by 12 bases, and 18 bases separated the two germline ends. Germline CDR1 and CDR2: SNHLY and FYNNEI.

This chain uses TRBV4-1 with TRBJ1-6, with no clear D. Germline V gives CDR1 MGHRA, CDR2 YSYEKL. Deletions cut 2 bases from V and 7 bases from J, with 15 bases between. CDR3 length equals 16 residues. CDR3 sequence: CASSQWESERNSPLHF. CDR3 DNA: TGCGCCAGCAGCCAATGGGAGTCCGAGAGGAATTCACCCCTCCACTTT.

CDR3 nucleotide sequence: TGCGCCAGGGGACAGGGGGCGTTCGGCAATCAGCCCCAGCATTTT. Translating gives CARGQGAFGNQPQHF. V gene TRBV5-1 combines with J gene TRBJ1-5, with 12 bases lining up with TRBD1. V lost 8 bases to trimming and J lost 2 bases; unmatched junction nucleotides: 5. CDR3 length: 15 residues. Germline values: CDR1 SGHRS, CDR2 YFSETQ. The complete variable domain, with remaining parts taken from reference TRBV5-1 and TRBJ1-5, reads KAGVTQTPRYLIKTRGQQVTLSCSPISGHRSVSWYQQTPGQGLQFLFEYFSETQRNKGNFPGRFSGRQFSNSRSEMNVSTLELGDSALYLCARGQGAFGNQPQHFGDGTRLSIL.

This clone has just one count. The chain uses TRBV5-1 and TRBJ2-3, with 7 positions matching TRBD2. The CDR3 has 14 amino acids. The germline CDR1 and CDR2 sequences are SGHRS and YFSETQ. V lost 5 bases to trimming and J lost 3 bases; unmatched junction nucleotides: 6. CDR3 in DNA: TGCGCCAGCAGAAGACTAGCTCGGACAGATACGCAGTATTTT. Amino acid sequence: CASRRLARTDTQYF.

The gene calls are TRBV30 and TRBJ1-2, with 12 bases fitting TRBD1. This CDR3 comprises 15 residues. Unmatched junction bases numbered 8, after V lost 1 base and J lost 8 bases. Germline CDR1 reads GTSNPN; CDR2 reads SVGIG (reference sequence). CDR3 sequence: CAWSARDRGPSGYTF. The CDR3 region has the DNA TGTGCCTGGAGTGCCCGGGACAGGGGGCCTTCGGGCTACACCTTC.

The chain is built from TRBV3-1 (or the pseudogene TRBV3-2) and TRBJ2-1, with 9 bases identical to TRBD2. CDR1 LGHDT and CDR2 YNNKEL come from the germline V gene (reference sequence). The CDR3 is made up of 16 amino acids. V was pared by 0 bases and J by 3 bases, with 3 bases of the junction left unmatched. The DNA of the CDR3 is TGTGCCAGCAGCCAAGATCGCGGGAGGGTCTACAATGAGCAGTTCTTC. Residues: CASSQDRGRVYNEQFF.

The V and J genes are TRBV7-9 and TRBJ2-1, with TRBD2 identical over 7 bases. The V gene's germline CDR1 is SEHNR and CDR2 FQNEAQ (reference sequence). The CDR3 runs 14 residues. The J segment lost 2 bases and the V segment lost 5 bases, leaving 3 bases of the junction unmatched. The DNA for the CDR3 is TGTGCCAGCAGCCGGGGACTAACCTACAATGAGCAGTTCTTC. Translated: CASSRGLTYNEQFF.

This sequence joins TRBV5-4 and TRBJ2-2; 8 bases fit TRBD2. V shed 4 bases and J 5 bases; nucleotides not matched to a gene: 7. Germline V CDR1 and CDR2: SGHNT, YYREEE (reference sequence). This CDR3 region has 15 residues. CDR3 amino acids: CASSVRGGGTGELFF. The DNA of the CDR3 is TGTGCCAGCAGCGTCCGGGGGGGAGGGACCGGGGAGCTGTTTTTT.

This chain connects TRBV19 to TRBJ2-1, with a weak D call TRBD1 (5 bases). This CDR3 spans 11 amino acids. V was clipped by 7 bases and J by 9 bases, with 10 bases between them. Germline CDR1 LNHDA, CDR2 SQIVND (reference sequence). The CDR3 coding sequence is TGTGCCAGTAAGAATCAGGGTGAGCAGTTCTTC. Translating gives CASKNQGEQFF.